Listed below are T cell receptor beta chains from one sample, sequenced in a study of graft-versus-host responses after intestinal transplantation. Produced via immunoSEQ multiplex PCR; TCRdb's table is partial and in-frame only. The sample consists of around 26,000 clones, more than 75% of them appearing once. Their target antigens are unknown. The sample was unstimulated CD8+ T cells sorted from spleen or lymph node cells, taken before transplant. The receptors were gathered from a human donor who was the organ donor for an intestinal transplant. The CDR3 runs from the conserved cysteine through the conserved F or W. The order of the fields is clone size, V gene, D gene, J gene, CDR3 protein, CDR3 DNA. D genes are given only for firm matches. Clone size is shown for a subset of rows, as once, few, many or a class of expanded clone.

clone_size: few
v_call: TRBV27
d_call: -
j_call: TRBJ2-1
cdr3_aa: CASSWDTNNEQFF
cdr3_nt: TGTGCCAGCAGCTGGGACACCAACAATGAGCAGTTCTTC

clone_size: once
v_call: TRBV21-1
d_call: -
j_call: TRBJ2-1
cdr3_aa: CASRFEGVFYNEQFF
cdr3_nt: TGTGCCAGCAGGTTTGAGGGGGTGTTCTACAATGAGCAGTTCTTC

clone_size: -
v_call: TRBV23-1
d_call: -
j_call: TRBJ2-5
cdr3_aa: CASSLGRTLVGPKETQYF
cdr3_nt: TGCGCCAGCAGTCTGGGCAGGACCCTCGTCGGGCCGAAAGAGACCCAGTACTTC

clone_size: -
v_call: TRBV19
d_call: -
j_call: TRBJ1-5
cdr3_aa: CASSIQGWQPQHF
cdr3_nt: TGCGCCAGTAGTATACAGGGCTGGCAGCCCCAGCATTTT

clone_size: -
v_call: TRBV10-1
d_call: -
j_call: TRBJ2-3
cdr3_aa: CASSESSGGTDTQYF
cdr3_nt: TGCGCCAGCAGTGAGTCGTCAGGGGGCACAGATACGCAGTATTTT

clone_size: -
v_call: TRBV11-2
d_call: -
j_call: TRBJ2-1
cdr3_aa: CASSLTTGSSYNEQFF
cdr3_nt: TGTGCCAGCAGCCTCACAACGGGGAGCTCCTACAATGAGCAGTTCTTC

clone_size: -
v_call: TRBV6-5
d_call: -
j_call: TRBJ1-2
cdr3_aa: CASSYSRQNGYTF
cdr3_nt: TGTGCCAGCAGTTACTCTCGGCAGAATGGCTACACCTTC

clone_size: -
v_call: TRBV5-5
d_call: -
j_call: TRBJ2-1
cdr3_aa: CASSFGGGIYNEQFF
cdr3_nt: TGTGCCAGCAGCTTCGGAGGGGGGATTTACAATGAGCAGTTCTTC

clone_size: -
v_call: TRBV5-5
d_call: -
j_call: TRBJ2-7
cdr3_aa: CASSLGRAGPEQYF
cdr3_nt: TGTGCCAGCAGCTTGGGAAGGGCCGGTCCCGAGCAGTACTTC

clone_size: -
v_call: TRBV27
d_call: TRBD2
j_call: TRBJ2-1
cdr3_aa: CASMSGGEQFF
cdr3_nt: TGTGCCAGCATGAGCGGGGGAGAGCAGTTCTTC

clone_size: -
v_call: TRBV30
d_call: -
j_call: TRBJ2-3
cdr3_aa: CAWSVDLPNTDTQYF
cdr3_nt: TGTGCCTGGAGTGTTGATCTACCAAACACAGATACGCAGTATTTT

clone_size: -
v_call: TRBV7-9
d_call: -
j_call: TRBJ2-1
cdr3_aa: CASSAPGTNEQFF
cdr3_nt: TGTGCCAGCAGCGCTCCGGGAACAAATGAGCAGTTCTTC

clone_size: -
v_call: TRBV7-9
d_call: -
j_call: TRBJ2-1
cdr3_aa: CASSLVRNEQFF
cdr3_nt: TGTGCCAGCAGCTTAGTACGGAATGAGCAGTTCTTC

clone_size: -
v_call: TRBV11-2
d_call: -
j_call: TRBJ2-2
cdr3_aa: CASSLDLAGELFF
cdr3_nt: TGTGCCAGCAGCTTAGATCTGGCCGGGGAGCTGTTTTTT

clone_size: few
v_call: TRBV7-8
d_call: TRBD1
j_call: TRBJ2-7
cdr3_aa: CASSPPSGQGTYEQYF
cdr3_nt: TGTGCCAGCAGCCCCCCGTCGGGACAGGGGACCTACGAGCAGTACTTC

clone_size: -
v_call: TRBV13
d_call: -
j_call: TRBJ2-7
cdr3_aa: CASSLPGAYEQYF
cdr3_nt: TGTGCCAGCAGCTTACCGGGGGCCTACGAGCAGTACTTC

clone_size: -
v_call: TRBV7-8
d_call: -
j_call: TRBJ2-3
cdr3_aa: CASSLGPRVGRPTDTQYF
cdr3_nt: TGTGCCAGCAGCCTAGGGCCCCGGGTCGGCAGACCCACAGATACGCAGTATTTT

clone_size: once
v_call: TRBV30
d_call: -
j_call: TRBJ1-5
cdr3_aa: CAWSEGGVQPQHF
cdr3_nt: TGTGCCTGGAGTGAGGGAGGGGTACAGCCCCAGCATTTT

clone_size: once
v_call: TRBV15
d_call: -
j_call: TRBJ1-4
cdr3_aa: CATSPLGVEKLFF
cdr3_nt: TGTGCCACCAGCCCCCTGGGAGTCGAAAAACTGTTTTTT

clone_size: -
v_call: TRBV12-5
d_call: -
j_call: TRBJ1-1
cdr3_aa: CASGLARQQNTEAFF
cdr3_nt: TGTGCTAGTGGTTTGGCGCGACAGCAGAACACTGAAGCTTTCTTT

clone_size: -
v_call: TRBV9
d_call: -
j_call: TRBJ2-7
cdr3_aa: CASSVAVGGIGYEQYF
cdr3_nt: TGTGCCAGCAGCGTAGCGGTCGGGGGTATCGGCTACGAGCAGTACTTC

clone_size: -
v_call: TRBV19
d_call: TRBD1
j_call: TRBJ1-4
cdr3_aa: CASRPGTGYEKLFF
cdr3_nt: TGTGCCAGTAGGCCTGGGACAGGTTATGAAAAACTGTTTTTT

clone_size: -
v_call: TRBV7-9
d_call: -
j_call: TRBJ2-5
cdr3_aa: CASSLVRRVREEKETQYF
cdr3_nt: TGTGCCAGCAGCTTAGTGAGGAGGGTAAGGGAGGAAAAAGAGACCCAGTACTTC

clone_size: once
v_call: TRBV6-1
d_call: -
j_call: TRBJ2-1
cdr3_aa: CASSVLTAPDSSYNEQFF
cdr3_nt: TGTGCCAGCAGTGTATTGACAGCTCCCGATAGCTCCTACAATGAGCAGTTCTTC

clone_size: once
v_call: TRBV5-3
d_call: -
j_call: TRBJ2-7
cdr3_aa: CARSSLGGWYEQYF
cdr3_nt: TGTGCCAGAAGCTCTTTAGGGGGGTGGTACGAGCAGTACTTC

clone_size: few
v_call: TRBV6-5
d_call: -
j_call: TRBJ1-2
cdr3_aa: CASSSPYGYTF
cdr3_nt: TGTGCCAGCAGTTCACCGTATGGCTACACCTTC

clone_size: -
v_call: TRBV18
d_call: TRBD2
j_call: TRBJ2-5
cdr3_aa: CASSPPGLAGVETQYF
cdr3_nt: TGTGCCAGCTCACCACCCGGACTAGCGGGGGTGGAGACCCAGTACTTC

clone_size: few
v_call: TRBV27
d_call: TRBD2
j_call: TRBJ2-7
cdr3_aa: CASSRLGGTSSYEQYF
cdr3_nt: TGTGCCAGCAGCCGATTAGGTGGGACTAGCTCCTACGAGCAGTACTTC

clone_size: -
v_call: TRBV14
d_call: -
j_call: TRBJ2-7
cdr3_aa: CASSQRTSYEQYF
cdr3_nt: TGTGCCAGCAGCCAGAGAACCTCCTACGAGCAGTACTTC